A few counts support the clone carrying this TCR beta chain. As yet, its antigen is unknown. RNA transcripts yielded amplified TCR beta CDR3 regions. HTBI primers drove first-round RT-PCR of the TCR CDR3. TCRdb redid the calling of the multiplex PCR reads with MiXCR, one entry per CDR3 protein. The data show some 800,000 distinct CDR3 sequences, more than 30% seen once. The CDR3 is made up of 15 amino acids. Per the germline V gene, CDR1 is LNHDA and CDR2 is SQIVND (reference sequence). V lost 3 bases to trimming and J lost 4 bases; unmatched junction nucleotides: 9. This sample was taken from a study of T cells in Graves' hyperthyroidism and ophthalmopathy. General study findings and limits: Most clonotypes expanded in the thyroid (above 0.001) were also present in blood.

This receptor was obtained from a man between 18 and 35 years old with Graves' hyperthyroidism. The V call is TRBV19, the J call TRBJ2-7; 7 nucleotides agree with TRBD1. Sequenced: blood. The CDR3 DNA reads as TGTGCCAGTAGTATTGGGACAGAATCCCTTTACGAGCAGTACTTC. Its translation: CASSIGTESLYEQYF.